This TCR beta chain was obtained from a study of blood T cell repertoires in COVID-19. As for the study in general: Samples of COVID-19 (acute and convalescent) were obtained from the United States, Italy and Spain. PBMCs, B-cell-depleted T cells, or T cells provided the cDNA or gDNA that made up the material.

Regarding this clone: Distinct nucleotide sequences in the sample also encode this CDR3.

Per the original methods: From reference gene primer amplification, estimates of nucleated cell counts were derived. TCRdb's copy holds only in-frame clones and misses some; the assay was immunoSEQ multiplex PCR. Clone size and the V and J calls come from that table; the DNA yielded D and trimming. The table lists roughly 87,000 clones, about three quarters of them singletons. This clonotype originated in a woman older than 75 with acute or convalescent COVID-19. Sequenced: peripheral blood.

In DNA form, the CDR3 reads TGCGCCAGCAGCCAAGAGGGTGCTAGCGGGGGGGCCTACAATGAGCAGTTCTTC. Amino acid sequence: CASSQEGASGGAYNEQFF. The J gene is TRBJ2-1, the V gene TRBV4-1; the match to TRBD2 covers 12 bases. CDR3 length equals 18 residues. J was trimmed by 2 bases and V by 0 bases; bases with no gene match: 5. CDR1 is MGHRA, CDR2 YSYEKL, per germline.